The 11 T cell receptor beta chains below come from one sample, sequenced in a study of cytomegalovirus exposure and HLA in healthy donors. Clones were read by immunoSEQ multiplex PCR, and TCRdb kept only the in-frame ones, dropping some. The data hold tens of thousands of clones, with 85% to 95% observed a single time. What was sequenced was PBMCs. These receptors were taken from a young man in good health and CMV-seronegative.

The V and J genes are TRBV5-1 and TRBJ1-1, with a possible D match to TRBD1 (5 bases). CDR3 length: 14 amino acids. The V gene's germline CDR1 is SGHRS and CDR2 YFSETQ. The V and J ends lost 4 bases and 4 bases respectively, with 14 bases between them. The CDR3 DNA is TGCGCCAGCAGCGGAGACAGTACTTCCACTGAAGCTTTCTTT. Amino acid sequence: CASSGDSTSTEAFF.

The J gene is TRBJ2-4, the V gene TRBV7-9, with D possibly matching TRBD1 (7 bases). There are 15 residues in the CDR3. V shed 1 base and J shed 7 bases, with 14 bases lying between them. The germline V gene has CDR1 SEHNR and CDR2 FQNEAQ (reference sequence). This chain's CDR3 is CASSLVWAGGNIQYF. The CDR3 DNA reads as TGTGCCAGCAGCTTAGTATGGGCAGGGGGGAACATTCAGTACTTC.

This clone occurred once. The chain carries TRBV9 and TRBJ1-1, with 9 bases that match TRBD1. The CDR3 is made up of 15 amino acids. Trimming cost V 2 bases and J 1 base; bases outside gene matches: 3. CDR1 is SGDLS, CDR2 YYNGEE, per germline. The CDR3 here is CASSVTGGANTEAFF. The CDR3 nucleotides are TGTGCCAGCAGCGTTACAGGGGGCGCGAACACTGAAGCTTTCTTT.

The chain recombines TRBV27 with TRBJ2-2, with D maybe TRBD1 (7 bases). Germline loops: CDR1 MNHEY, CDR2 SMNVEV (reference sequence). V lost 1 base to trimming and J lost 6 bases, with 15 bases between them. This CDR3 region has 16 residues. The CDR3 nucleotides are TGTGCCAGCAGTTTATGGTTCCAGGGGGGAGCCGGGGAGCTGTTTTTT. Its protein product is CASSLWFQGGAGELFF.

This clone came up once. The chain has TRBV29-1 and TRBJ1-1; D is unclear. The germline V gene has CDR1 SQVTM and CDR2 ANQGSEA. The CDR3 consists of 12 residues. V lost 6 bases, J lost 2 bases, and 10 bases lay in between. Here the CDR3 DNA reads TGCAGCGTCAGACGGGGAAACACTGAAGCTTTCTTT. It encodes CSVRRGNTEAFF.

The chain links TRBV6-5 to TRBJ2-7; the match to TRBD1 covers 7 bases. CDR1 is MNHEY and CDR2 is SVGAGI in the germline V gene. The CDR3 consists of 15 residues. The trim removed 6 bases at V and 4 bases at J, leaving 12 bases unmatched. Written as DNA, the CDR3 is TGTGCCAGCAGCCGACCCGAGGGGGCCAGATACGAGCAGTACTTC. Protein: CASSRPEGARYEQYF.

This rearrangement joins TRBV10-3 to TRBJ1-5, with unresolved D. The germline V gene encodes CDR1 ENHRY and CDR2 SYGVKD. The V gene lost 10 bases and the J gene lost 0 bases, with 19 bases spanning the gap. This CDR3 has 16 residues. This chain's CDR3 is CASDSGNILSNQPQHF. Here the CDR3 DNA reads TGTGCCAGTGACTCGGGTAACATCCTTAGCAATCAGCCCCAGCATTTT.

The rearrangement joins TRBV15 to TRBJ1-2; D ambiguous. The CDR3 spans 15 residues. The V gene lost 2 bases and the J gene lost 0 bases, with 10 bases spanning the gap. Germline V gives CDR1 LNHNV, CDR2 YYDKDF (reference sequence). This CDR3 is CATSRQTGTNYGYTF. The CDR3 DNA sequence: TGTGCCACCAGCAGACAAACCGGGACTAACTATGGCTACACCTTC.

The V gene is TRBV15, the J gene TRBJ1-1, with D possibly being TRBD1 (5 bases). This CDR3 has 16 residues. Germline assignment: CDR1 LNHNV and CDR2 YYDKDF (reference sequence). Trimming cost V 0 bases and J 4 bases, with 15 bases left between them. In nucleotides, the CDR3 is TGTGCCACCAGCAGAGATCCAGTCGGGGGGGGCACTGAAGCTTTCTTT. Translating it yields CATSRDPVGGGTEAFF.

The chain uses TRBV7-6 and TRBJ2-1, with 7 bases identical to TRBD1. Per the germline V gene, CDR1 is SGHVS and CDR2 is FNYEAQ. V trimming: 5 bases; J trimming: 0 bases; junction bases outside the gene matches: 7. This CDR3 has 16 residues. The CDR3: CASSKRGGGSYNEQFF. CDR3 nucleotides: TGTGCCAGCAGCAAAAGAGGGGGCGGCTCCTACAATGAGCAGTTCTTC.

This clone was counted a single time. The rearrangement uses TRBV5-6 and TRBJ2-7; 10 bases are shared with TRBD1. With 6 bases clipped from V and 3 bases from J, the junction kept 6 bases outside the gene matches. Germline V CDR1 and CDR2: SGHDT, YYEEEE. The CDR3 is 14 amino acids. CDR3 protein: CASIRTGGYYEQYF. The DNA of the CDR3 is TGTGCCAGCATCAGGACAGGGGGTTACTACGAGCAGTACTTC. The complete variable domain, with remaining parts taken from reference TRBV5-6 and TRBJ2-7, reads DAGVTQSPTHLIKTRGQQVTLRCSPKSGHDTVSWYQQALGQGPQFIFQYYEEEERQRGNFPDRFSGHQFPNYSSELNVNALLLGDSALYLCASIRTGGYYEQYFGPGTRLTVT.